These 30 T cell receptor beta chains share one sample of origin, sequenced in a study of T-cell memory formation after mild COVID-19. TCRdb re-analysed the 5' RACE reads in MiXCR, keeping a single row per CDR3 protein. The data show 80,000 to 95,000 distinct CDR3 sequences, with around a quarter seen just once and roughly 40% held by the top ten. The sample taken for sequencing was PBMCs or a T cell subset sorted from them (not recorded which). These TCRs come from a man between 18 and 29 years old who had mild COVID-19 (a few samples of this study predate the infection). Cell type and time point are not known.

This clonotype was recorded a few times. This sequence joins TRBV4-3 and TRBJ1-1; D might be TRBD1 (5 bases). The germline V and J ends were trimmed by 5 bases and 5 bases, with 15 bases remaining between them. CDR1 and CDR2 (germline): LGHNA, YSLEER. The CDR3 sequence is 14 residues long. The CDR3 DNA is TGCGCCAGCAGCTGGGGCACTGGACGAACTGAAGCTTTCTTT. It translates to CASSWGTGRTEAFF.

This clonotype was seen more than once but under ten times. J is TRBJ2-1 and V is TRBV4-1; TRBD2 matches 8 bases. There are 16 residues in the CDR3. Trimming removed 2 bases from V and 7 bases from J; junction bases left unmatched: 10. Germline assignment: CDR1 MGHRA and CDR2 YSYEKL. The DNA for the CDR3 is TGCGCCAGCAGCCAATCCTCCCGGGGGGGCGGAAATGAGCAGTTCTTC. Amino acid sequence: CASSQSSRGGGNEQFF.

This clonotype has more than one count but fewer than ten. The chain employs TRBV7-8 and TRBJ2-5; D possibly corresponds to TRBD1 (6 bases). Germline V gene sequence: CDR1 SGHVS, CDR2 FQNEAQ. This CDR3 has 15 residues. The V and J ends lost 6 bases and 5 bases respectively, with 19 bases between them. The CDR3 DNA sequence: TGTGCCAGCAGGGTTGGGGGCATTGGCGTGGAGACCCAGTACTTC. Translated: CASRVGGIGVETQYF.

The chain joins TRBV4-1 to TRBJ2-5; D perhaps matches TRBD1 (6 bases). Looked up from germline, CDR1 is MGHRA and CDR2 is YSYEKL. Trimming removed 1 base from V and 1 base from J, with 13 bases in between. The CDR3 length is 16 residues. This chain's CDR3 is CASSQGLGQFQETQYF. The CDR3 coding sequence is TGCGCCAGCAGCCAAGGTTTGGGACAATTCCAAGAGACCCAGTACTTC.

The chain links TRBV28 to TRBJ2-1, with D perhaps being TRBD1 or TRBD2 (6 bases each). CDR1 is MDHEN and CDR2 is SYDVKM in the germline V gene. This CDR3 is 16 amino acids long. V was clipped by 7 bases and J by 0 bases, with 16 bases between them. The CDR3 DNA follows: TGTGCCAGCACCCATAGGGGGGACACCTCCTACAATGAGCAGTTCTTC. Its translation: CASTHRGDTSYNEQFF.

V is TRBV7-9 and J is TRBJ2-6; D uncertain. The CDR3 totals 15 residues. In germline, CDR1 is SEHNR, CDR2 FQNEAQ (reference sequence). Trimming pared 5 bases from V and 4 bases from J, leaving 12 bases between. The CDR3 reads CASSLVRSGANVLTF. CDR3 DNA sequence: TGTGCCAGCAGCCTAGTCCGATCGGGGGCCAACGTCCTGACTTTC. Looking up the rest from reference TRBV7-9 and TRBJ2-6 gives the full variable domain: DTGVSQNPRHKITKRGQNVTFRCDPISEHNRLYWYRQTLGQGPEFLTYFQNEAQLEKSRLLSDRFSAERPKGSFSTLEIQRTEQGDSAMYLCASSLVRSGANVLTFGAGSRLTVL.

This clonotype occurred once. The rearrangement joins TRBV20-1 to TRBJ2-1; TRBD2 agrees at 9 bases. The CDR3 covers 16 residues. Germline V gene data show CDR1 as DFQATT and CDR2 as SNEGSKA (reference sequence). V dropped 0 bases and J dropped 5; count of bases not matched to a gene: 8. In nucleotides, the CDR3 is TGCAGTGCTAGAGATAAGGCTAGCGGGGATCACAATGAGCAGTTCTTC. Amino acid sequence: CSARDKASGDHNEQFF.

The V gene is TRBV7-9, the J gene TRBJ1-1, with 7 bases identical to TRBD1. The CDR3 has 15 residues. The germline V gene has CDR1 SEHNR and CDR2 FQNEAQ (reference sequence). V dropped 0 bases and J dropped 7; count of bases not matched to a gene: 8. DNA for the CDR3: TGTGCCAGCAGCTTAGCAGAGGGGGCGGTAGATGAAGCTTTCTTT. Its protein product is CASSLAEGAVDEAFF.

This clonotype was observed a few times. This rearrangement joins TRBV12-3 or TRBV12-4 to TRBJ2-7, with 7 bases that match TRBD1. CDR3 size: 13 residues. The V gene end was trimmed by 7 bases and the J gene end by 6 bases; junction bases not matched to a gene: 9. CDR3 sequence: CASTATGAGEQYV. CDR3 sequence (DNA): TGTGCCAGCACCGCCACAGGGGCTGGCGAGCAGTACGTC.

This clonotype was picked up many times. DNA of the CDR3: TGTGCCAGCAGCCCATCGGGCTTTAAACACAGAGCTAACTATGGCTACACCTTC. Translation gives CASSPSGFKHRANYGYTF. The rearrangement uses TRBV7-9 and TRBJ1-2; no clear D. CDR1 and CDR2 (germline): SEHNR, FQNEAQ (reference sequence). The CDR3 runs 18 residues. Trimming took 5 bases from V and 0 from J, leaving 22 bases between them.

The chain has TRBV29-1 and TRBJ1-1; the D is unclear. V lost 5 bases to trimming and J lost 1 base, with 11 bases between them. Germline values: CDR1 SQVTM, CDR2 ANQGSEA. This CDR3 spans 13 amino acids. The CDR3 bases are TGCAGCGTTTCCACATCAGGGAACACTGAAGCTTTCTTT. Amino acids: CSVSTSGNTEAFF.

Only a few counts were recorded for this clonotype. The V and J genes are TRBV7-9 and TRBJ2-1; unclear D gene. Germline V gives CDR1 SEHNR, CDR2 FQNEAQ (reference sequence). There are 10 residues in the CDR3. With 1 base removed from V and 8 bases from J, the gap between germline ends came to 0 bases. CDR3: CASSLDEQFF. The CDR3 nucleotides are TGTGCCAGCAGCTTAGATGAGCAGTTCTTC.

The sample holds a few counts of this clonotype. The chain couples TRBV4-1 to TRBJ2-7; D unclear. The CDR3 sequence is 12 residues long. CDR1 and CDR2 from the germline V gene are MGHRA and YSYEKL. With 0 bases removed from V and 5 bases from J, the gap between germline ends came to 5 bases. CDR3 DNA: TGCGCCAGCAGCCAAGATGGGGACGAGCAGTACTTC. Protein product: CASSQDGDEQYF.

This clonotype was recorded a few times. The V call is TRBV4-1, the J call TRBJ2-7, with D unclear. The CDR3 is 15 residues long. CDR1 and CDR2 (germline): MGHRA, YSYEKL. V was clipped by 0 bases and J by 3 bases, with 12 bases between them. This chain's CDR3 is CASSQEVSALYEQYF. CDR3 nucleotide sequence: TGCGCCAGCAGCCAAGAAGTCAGCGCCCTCTACGAGCAGTACTTC.

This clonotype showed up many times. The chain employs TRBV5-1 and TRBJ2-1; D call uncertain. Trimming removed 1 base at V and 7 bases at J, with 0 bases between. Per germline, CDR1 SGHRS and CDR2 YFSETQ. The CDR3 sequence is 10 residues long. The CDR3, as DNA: TGCGCCAGCAGCTTGAATGAGCAGTTCTTC. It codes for CASSLNEQFF.

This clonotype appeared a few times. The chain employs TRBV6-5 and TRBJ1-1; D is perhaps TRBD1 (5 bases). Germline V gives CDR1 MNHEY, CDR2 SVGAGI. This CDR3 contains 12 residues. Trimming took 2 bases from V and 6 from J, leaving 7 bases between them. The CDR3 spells CASSYGGAEAFF. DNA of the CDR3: TGTGCCAGCAGTTACGGGGGGGCTGAAGCTTTCTTT.

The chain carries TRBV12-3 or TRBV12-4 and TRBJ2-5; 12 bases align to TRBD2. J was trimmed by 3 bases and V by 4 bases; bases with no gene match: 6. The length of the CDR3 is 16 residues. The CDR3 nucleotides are TGTGCCAGCAGTTCCAATCGACTAGCGGGAGAAGAGACCCAGTACTTC. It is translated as CASSSNRLAGEETQYF.

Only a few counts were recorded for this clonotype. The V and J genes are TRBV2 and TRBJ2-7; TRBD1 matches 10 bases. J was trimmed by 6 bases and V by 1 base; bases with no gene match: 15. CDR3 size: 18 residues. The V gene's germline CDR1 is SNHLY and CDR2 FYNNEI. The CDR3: CASSEGGTGVPGGGEQYV. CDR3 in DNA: TGTGCCAGCAGTGAAGGGGGGACAGGGGTCCCCGGAGGTGGCGAGCAGTACGTC.

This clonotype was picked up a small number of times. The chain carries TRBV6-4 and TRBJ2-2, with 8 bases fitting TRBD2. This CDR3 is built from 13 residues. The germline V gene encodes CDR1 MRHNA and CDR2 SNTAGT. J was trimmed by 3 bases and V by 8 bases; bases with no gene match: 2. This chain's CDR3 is CASSLADTGELFF. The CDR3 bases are TGTGCCAGCTCACTAGCGGACACCGGGGAGCTGTTTTTT.

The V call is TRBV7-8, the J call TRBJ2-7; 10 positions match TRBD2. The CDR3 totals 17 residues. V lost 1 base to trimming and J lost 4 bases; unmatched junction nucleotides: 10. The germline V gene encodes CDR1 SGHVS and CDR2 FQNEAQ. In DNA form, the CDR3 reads TGTGCCAGCAGCTTAGGAGCTTTGGCTAGCGGGGGATACGAGCAGTACGTC. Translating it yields CASSLGALASGGYEQYV.

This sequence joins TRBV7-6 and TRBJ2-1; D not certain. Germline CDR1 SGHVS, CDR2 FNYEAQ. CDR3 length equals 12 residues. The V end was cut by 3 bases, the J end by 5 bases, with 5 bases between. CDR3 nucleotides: TGTGCCAGCAGCTTTGGCCACAATGAGCAGTTCTTC. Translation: CASSFGHNEQFF. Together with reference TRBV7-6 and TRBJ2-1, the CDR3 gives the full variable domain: GAGVSQSPRYKVTKRGQDVALRCDPISGHVSLYWYRQALGQGPEFLTYFNYEAQQDKSGLPNDRFSAERPEGSISTLTIQRTEQRDSAMYRCASSFGHNEQFFGPGTRLTVL.

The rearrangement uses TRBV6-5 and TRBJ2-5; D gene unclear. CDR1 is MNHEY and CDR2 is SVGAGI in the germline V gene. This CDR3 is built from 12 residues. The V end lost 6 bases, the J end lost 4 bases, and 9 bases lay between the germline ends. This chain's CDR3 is CASRDIAETQYF. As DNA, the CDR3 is TGTGCCAGCAGAGACATAGCAGAGACCCAGTACTTC.

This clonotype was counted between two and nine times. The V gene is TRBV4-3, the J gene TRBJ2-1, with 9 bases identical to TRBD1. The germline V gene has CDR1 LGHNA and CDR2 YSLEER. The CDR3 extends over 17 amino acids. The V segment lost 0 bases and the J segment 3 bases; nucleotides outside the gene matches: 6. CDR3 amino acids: CASSQDGGDRVYNEQFF. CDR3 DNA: TGCGCCAGCAGCCAAGATGGTGGGGACAGGGTCTACAATGAGCAGTTCTTC.

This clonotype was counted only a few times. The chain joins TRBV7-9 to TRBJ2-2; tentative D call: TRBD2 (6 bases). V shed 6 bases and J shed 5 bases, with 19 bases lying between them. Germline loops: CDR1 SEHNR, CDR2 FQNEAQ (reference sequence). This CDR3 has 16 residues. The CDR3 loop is CASRQGAAGGTGELFF. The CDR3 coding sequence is TGTGCCAGCAGGCAAGGTGCAGCCGGAGGGACCGGGGAGCTGTTTTTT.

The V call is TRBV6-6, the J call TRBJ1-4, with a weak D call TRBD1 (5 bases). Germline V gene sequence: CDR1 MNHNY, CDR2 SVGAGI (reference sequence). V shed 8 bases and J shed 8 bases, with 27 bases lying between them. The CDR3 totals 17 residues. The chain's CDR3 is CASLPHHSGREYEKLFF. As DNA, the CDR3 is TGTGCCAGCCTACCTCACCATTCAGGGAGGGAGTACGAAAAACTGTTTTTT.

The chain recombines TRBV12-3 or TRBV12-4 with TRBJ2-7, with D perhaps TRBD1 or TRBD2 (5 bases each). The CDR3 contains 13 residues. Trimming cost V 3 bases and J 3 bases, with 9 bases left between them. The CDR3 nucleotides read TGTGCCAGCAGTTTCAGGGAGTTCTACGAGCAGTACGTC. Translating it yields CASSFREFYEQYV.

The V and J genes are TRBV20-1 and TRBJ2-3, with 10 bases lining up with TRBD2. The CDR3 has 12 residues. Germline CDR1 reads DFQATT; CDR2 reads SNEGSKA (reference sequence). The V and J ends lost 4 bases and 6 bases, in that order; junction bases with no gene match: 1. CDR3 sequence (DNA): TGCAGTGCTAAGGGACTAGCGGATACGCAGTATTTT. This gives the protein CSAKGLADTQYF.

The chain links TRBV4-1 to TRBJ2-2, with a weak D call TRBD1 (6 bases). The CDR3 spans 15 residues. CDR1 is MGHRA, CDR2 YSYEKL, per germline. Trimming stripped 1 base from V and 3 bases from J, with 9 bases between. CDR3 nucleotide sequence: TGCGCCAGCAGCCAAGGAACAGGGTACACCGGGGAGCTGTTTTTT. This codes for CASSQGTGYTGELFF.

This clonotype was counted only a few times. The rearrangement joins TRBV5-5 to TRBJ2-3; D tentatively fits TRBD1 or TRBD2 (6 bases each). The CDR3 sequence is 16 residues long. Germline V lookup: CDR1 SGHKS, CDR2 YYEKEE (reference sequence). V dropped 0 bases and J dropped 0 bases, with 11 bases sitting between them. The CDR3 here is CASSLERGASTDTQYF. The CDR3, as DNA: TGTGCCAGCAGCTTGGAAAGGGGGGCTAGCACAGATACGCAGTATTTT.

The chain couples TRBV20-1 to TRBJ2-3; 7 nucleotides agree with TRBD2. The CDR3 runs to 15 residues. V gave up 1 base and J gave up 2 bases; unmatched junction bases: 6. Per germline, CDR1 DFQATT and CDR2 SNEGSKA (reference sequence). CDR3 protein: CSARAGGGHTDTQYF. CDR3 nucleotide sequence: TGCAGTGCTAGAGCGGGCGGGGGTCACACAGATACGCAGTATTTT.